Included here is one TCR beta chain sequence, with context. Its antigen is unknown. This entry belongs to a study of graft-versus-host responses after intestinal transplantation. Study summary: Multivisceral, liver-intestinal, or isolated intestinal transplants were received by the recipients. Every recipient underwent anti-thymocyte globulin induction, then tacrolimus and steroids for roughly 3 years. Points from the study as a whole: Individuals carrying graft-donor T cell macrochimerism showed high graft-versus-host to host-versus-graft clonal ratios in allografts. HvG clone declines early post-transplant were associated with peak circulating GvH levels.

Generated by immunoSEQ multiplex PCR, the TCRdb table keeps only in-frame clones and is missing some. The table has 84,000 or so clones, 90% to 95% seen once. The trim removed 5 bases at V and 6 bases at J, leaving 7 bases unmatched. The CDR3 has 14 residues. Germline values: CDR1 ENHRY, CDR2 SYGVKD. The chain joins TRBV10-3 to TRBJ2-7, with TRBD2 matching 10 bases. This material consisted of unstimulated CD8+ T cells sorted from spleen or lymph node cells, taken before transplant. The source of this sequence is a human donor who was the organ donor for an intestinal transplant. In DNA, the CDR3 is TGTGCCATCAGTCGGCTAGCGGGAGTAGGCGAGCAGTACTTC. Its translation is CAISRLAGVGEQYF.